Sequencing of this TCR beta chain was carried out in a study of blood T cells in healthy people across ages. Study outcomes and limitations: A roughly linear fall in TCR beta diversity per million T cells was seen with increasing age.

The CDR3 spans 14 residues. The germline CDR1 and CDR2 sequences are KGHDR and SFDVKD. Comment on this clonotype: Its antigen is currently unknown.

Next came a second PCR, run for roughly 6 to 11 cycles, which used a sample-barcoded 5' primer along with a J-beta primer mix. From the 5' RACE reads, TCRdb called clonotypes with MiXCR, one entry per CDR3 protein. The sample records hundreds of thousands of distinct CDR3 sequences, about 61% being singletons. Each donor was a healthy Caucasian individual from Russia, aged about 6 to 95. Samples each had at least 6 micrograms of total RNA extracted. The sample consisted of blood. The sequence was obtained from a man aged 40-50 years in good health. This chain connects TRBV24-1 to TRBJ2-7; TRBD1 agrees at 9 bases. The J call may be faulty, since TRBJ2-5 better matches the DNA end. CDR3 DNA: TGTGCCACCAGTGATTTCGACAGGGGGGAGACCCAGTACTTC. Translation: CATSDFDRGETQYF.